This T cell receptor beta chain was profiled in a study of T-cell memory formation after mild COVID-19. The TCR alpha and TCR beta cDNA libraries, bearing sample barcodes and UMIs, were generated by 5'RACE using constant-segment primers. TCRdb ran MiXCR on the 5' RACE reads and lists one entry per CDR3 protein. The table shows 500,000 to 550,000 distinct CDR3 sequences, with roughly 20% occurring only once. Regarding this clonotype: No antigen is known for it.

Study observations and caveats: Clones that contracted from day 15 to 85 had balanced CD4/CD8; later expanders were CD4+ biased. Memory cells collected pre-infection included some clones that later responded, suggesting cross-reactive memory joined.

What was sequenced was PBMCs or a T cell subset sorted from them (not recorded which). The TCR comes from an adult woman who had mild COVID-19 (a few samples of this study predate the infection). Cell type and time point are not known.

This chain's CDR3 is CASSLGTPEQFF. In DNA, the CDR3 is TGCGCCAGCAGCTTGGGGACACCAGAGCAGTTCTTC. The chain uses TRBV5-1 and TRBJ2-1; TRBD1 might be the D (5 bases). The V end lost 0 bases, the J end lost 10 bases, and 8 bases lay between the germline ends. CDR3 length equals 12 residues. CDR1 and CDR2 (germline): SGHRS, YFSETQ.